This T cell receptor beta chain was recovered during a study of blood T cell repertoires in COVID-19. Study-wide background: Specimens from acute and convalescent COVID-19 originated in the United States, Italy and Spain. From T cells, B-cell-depleted T cells, or PBMCs came the material, which was cDNA or gDNA.

As processed by the authors: Amplifying reference gene primers gave estimates of nucleated cell counts. TCRdb keeps only in-frame clones here, not all; method: immunoSEQ multiplex PCR. V and J calls and clone size follow that table, whereas D and trimming were derived from the DNA. In the table there are approximately 170,000 clones, roughly 85% of which are singletons. Germline assignment: CDR1 LNHNV and CDR2 YYDKDF (reference sequence). V lost 5 bases and J 5 bases, leaving 10 bases between the germline ends. The CDR3 consists of 13 residues. This clonotype originated in a man aged 50-59 years with active or convalescent COVID-19. The V call is TRBV15, the J call TRBJ1-5; no definite D call. Sequenced input: peripheral blood. The CDR3, as DNA: TGTGCCACCAGCCCCCTAATGGATCAGCCCCAGCATTTT. It codes for CATSPLMDQPQHF. Full variable domain (outside the CDR3, taken from reference TRBV15 and TRBJ1-5): DAMVIQNPRYQVTQFGKPVTLSCSQTLNHNVMYWYQQKSSQAPKLLFHYYDKDFNNEADTPDNFQSRRPNTSFCFLDIRSPGLGDTAMYLCATSPLMDQPQHFGDGTRLSIL.